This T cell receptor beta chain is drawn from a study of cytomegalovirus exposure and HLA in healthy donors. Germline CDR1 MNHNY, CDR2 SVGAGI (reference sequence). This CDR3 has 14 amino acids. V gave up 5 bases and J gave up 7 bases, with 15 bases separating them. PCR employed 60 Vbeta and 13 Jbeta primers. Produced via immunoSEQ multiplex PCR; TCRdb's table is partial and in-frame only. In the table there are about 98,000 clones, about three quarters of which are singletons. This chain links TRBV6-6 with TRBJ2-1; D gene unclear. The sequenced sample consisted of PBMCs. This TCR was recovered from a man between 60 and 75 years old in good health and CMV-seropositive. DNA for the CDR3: TGTGCCAGCAGTACACCGCACCAAACGAATGAGCAGTTCTTC. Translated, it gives CASSTPHQTNEQFF.